These T cell receptor beta chains were read from a single sample in a study of neurological immune-mediated disorders. Using its own MiXCR run on the 5' RACE reads, TCRdb lists one record per CDR3 protein. The sample gives about 60,000 distinct CDR3 sequences, approximately 3.7% of which show up once; less than 2.5% is in the top ten. The specimen was PBMCs. These receptors came from a woman aged 45-59 years with multiple sclerosis. Each CDR3 is given with its conserved first and last residue. Fields, in order: clone size, J gene, D gene, V gene, CDR3 DNA, CDR3 protein. The D gene is left open where the match is weak. Only some rows state a clone size, as once, few, many or a class for expanded clones.

many,TRBJ2-7,NA,TRBV5-1,TGCGCCAGCAGCCACCAGCATGGAACCTACGAGCAGTACTTC,CASSHQHGTYEQYF
many,TRBJ2-1,TRBD1,TRBV6-6,TGTGCCAGCATTTCGGGACAGGGAGGGTATAATGAGCAGTTCTTC,CASISGQGGYNEQFF
many,TRBJ2-2,TRBD1,TRBV27,TGTGCCAGCAGTCGACGGACAGGGGGCGAGAACACCGGGGAGCTGTTTTTT,CASSRRTGGENTGELFF
many,TRBJ2-3,NA,TRBV20-1,TGCAGTGCTAGAGAAAAAGATACGCAGTATTTT,CSAREKDTQYF
many,TRBJ1-5,TRBD1,TRBV20-1,TGCAGTGCTAGAGACGGGACAGGGTTGTCTCAGCCCCAGCATTTT,CSARDGTGLSQPQHF
many,TRBJ1-1,TRBD1,TRBV15,TGTGCCACCAGCAGCCGTCGGACAGGGATGACTGAAGCTTTCTTT,CATSSRRTGMTEAFF
NA,TRBJ1-6,TRBD1,TRBV4-3,TGCGCCAGCAGCCAAGATCAGGGGGGAATTCGGCCCCTCCACTTT,CASSQDQGGIRPLHF
many,TRBJ1-1,NA,TRBV6-2/TRBV6-3,TGTGCCAGCAGCTCCACCTCCCGAAAGGCAGATGAAGCTTTCTTT,CASSSTSRKADEAFF
many,TRBJ2-1,TRBD2,TRBV13,TGTGCCAGCAGCAAGGGACTAGCGGGAGGAGTTGGGGACAATGAGCAGTTCTTC,CASSKGLAGGVGDNEQFF
NA,TRBJ2-5,NA,TRBV5-6,TGTGCCAGCAGCTTGCGTAACGGGGAGACCCAGTACTTC,CASSLRNGETQYF
many,TRBJ2-5,NA,TRBV5-1,TGCGCCAGCAGCCCTCAGGGGGGCCGGGCTCAAGAGACCCAGTACTTC,CASSPQGGRAQETQYF
many,TRBJ2-1,NA,TRBV10-3,TGTGCCATCAGGGCGAGTATCTACAATGAGCAGTTCTTC,CAIRASIYNEQFF
NA,TRBJ2-7,NA,TRBV9,TGTGCCAGCAGCGTAGGGTACAGGGAGAACGAGCAGTACTTC,CASSVGYRENEQYF
many,TRBJ2-3,TRBD2,TRBV10-3,TGTGCCATCAGTGGTGATCTAGCGGGAGACTCAGATACGCAGTATTTT,CAISGDLAGDSDTQYF
NA,TRBJ1-5,NA,TRBV12-3/TRBV12-4,TGTGCCAGCAGTCTCTACCCGGGACTCGGCAATCAGCCCCAGCATTTT,CASSLYPGLGNQPQHF
many,TRBJ2-4,NA,TRBV20-1,TGCAGTGCTAGAGGGACAGCCAAAAACATTCAGTACTTC,CSARGTAKNIQYF
many,TRBJ2-3,NA,TRBV20-1,TGCAGTGCTGAGCACGGTACTAGCACAGATACGCAGTATTTT,CSAEHGTSTDTQYF
NA,TRBJ1-1,NA,TRBV5-4,TGTGCCAGCAGCATCGAGACATGGATGAACACTGAAGCTTTCTTT,CASSIETWMNTEAFF
many,TRBJ2-7,NA,TRBV20-1,TGCAGTGCTAGAGACGGGTACTCCTACGAGCAGTACTTC,CSARDGYSYEQYF
many,TRBJ2-3,TRBD2,TRBV15,TGTGCCACCAGCAGAGGTAGCGGGGGCACAGATACGCAGTATTTT,CATSRGSGGTDTQYF
many,TRBJ2-2,NA,TRBV3-1,TGTGCCAGCAGCCCATATGGGACGACGAACACCGGGGAGCTGTTTTTT,CASSPYGTTNTGELFF
few,TRBJ1-6,TRBD1,TRBV7-2,TGTGCCAGCAGCTCGCAGGGGGGAGGTAATTCACCCCTCAACTTT,CASSSQGGGNSPLNF
few,TRBJ1-3,NA,TRBV4-3,TGCGCCAGCAGCCAAAACAACCGAGGAAAAACCATATATTTT,CASSQNNRGKTIYF
many,TRBJ1-1,NA,TRBV29-1,TGCAGCGTTGTTTTTCACGGGAACACTGAAGCTTTCTTT,CSVVFHGNTEAFF
many,TRBJ2-7,NA,TRBV29-1,TGCAGCGTTGTAGACCGGAGCTCCTACGAGCAGTACTTC,CSVVDRSSYEQYF
many,TRBJ2-1,NA,TRBV20-1,TGCAGTGCCCGGCGGGCCGACTACAATGAGCAGTTCTTC,CSARRADYNEQFF
many,TRBJ1-1,NA,TRBV12-3/TRBV12-4,TGTGCCAGCAGCCTAACGGGGGGAAACACTGAAGCTTTCTTT,CASSLTGGNTEAFF
many,TRBJ2-1,TRBD2,TRBV15,TGTGCCACCAGCAGAGAGGGACTAGCGGGAAACAATGAGCAGTTCTTC,CATSREGLAGNNEQFF
many,TRBJ2-5,NA,TRBV29-1,TGCAGCGCCCGGGTGGCAGAGACCCAGTACTTC,CSARVAETQYF
many,TRBJ2-2,TRBD2,TRBV5-1,TGCGCCAGCAGCTTGATGGCTAGCGGGAGACTACTTAAGACCGGGGAGCTGTTTTTT,CASSLMASGRLLKTGELFF
many,TRBJ1-1,TRBD1,TRBV5-1,TGCGCCAGCGTCGCCGGGACAGCGAACACTGAAGCTTTCTTT,CASVAGTANTEAFF
many,TRBJ2-1,NA,TRBV5-1,TGCGCCAGCAGCCATACTCATTTTGAGCAGTTCTTC,CASSHTHFEQFF
many,TRBJ2-2,TRBD2,TRBV7-2,TGTGCCAGCAGCTTGTATAGCGGGAGGAGCACCGGGGAGCTGTTTTTT,CASSLYSGRSTGELFF
many,TRBJ2-6,NA,TRBV20-1,TGCAGTGCTCTGGTCTCTGGGGCCAACGTCCTGACTTTC,CSALVSGANVLTF
many,TRBJ1-1,NA,TRBV29-1,TGCAGCGTTGTAGACAGGACCAACACTGAAGCTTTCTTT,CSVVDRTNTEAFF
many,TRBJ1-6,TRBD1,TRBV20-1,TGCAGTGCTAGAGATGCAGGGGGCAATTCACCCCTCCACTTT,CSARDAGGNSPLHF
many,TRBJ1-1,NA,TRBV6-2/TRBV6-3,TGTGCCAGCAGTTACGGACGGGAGAACACTGAAGCTTTCTTT,CASSYGRENTEAFF
many,TRBJ2-3,TRBD2,TRBV11-2,TGTGCCAGCAGCTCAGGACTAGCGACAGATACGCAGTATTTT,CASSSGLATDTQYF
many,TRBJ2-7,TRBD1,TRBV7-2,TGTGCCAGCAGGGATTGGGACAGGGGGCCCTACGAGCAGTACTTC,CASRDWDRGPYEQYF
many,TRBJ1-5,NA,TRBV4-2,TGTGCCAGCAGCCAAGATAGTGTTCGAGGTCCCCAGCATTTT,CASSQDSVRGPQHF
many,TRBJ2-2,TRBD1,TRBV7-3,TGTGCCAGCAGCTTAAAGGGACAGCTGACCACCGGGGAGCTGTTTTTT,CASSLKGQLTTGELFF